The entry below gives a single TCR beta chain sequence along with its context. Antigen: not known. The CDR3 is 16 amino acids. The germline gives CDR1 SGHRS, CDR2 YFSETQ. J gave up 5 bases and V 4 bases, and 13 bases lay outside the gene matches. This sample was taken from a study of T-cell reconstitution after alpha-beta-depleted transplantation in children. Regarding the study as a whole: When one year had passed after transplant, most T-cell counts and diversity came from newly produced T cells.

Unique molecular identifiers tagged the TCRbeta library. Each CDR3 protein is one row after TCRdb ran MiXCR on the PCR reads. The sample lists about 980,000 distinct CDR3 sequences; under 30% were seen once. The chain has TRBV5-1 and TRBJ2-7, with 9 bases matching TRBD1. This material consisted of PBMCs, mostly from graft donor cells, taken 360 days after TCRalphabeta/CD19-depleted stem cell transplant. The receptor comes from a boy younger than two who had a stem cell transplant for SCID, so the T cells may come from the graft donor. The DNA for the CDR3 is TGCGCCAGCAGCCCGGGGCCACAGGGGGCTACGGACGAGCAGTACTTC. This encodes CASSPGPQGATDEQYF.